This TCR beta chain was recorded in a study of cytomegalovirus exposure and HLA in healthy donors (dated by TCRdb to 2016 to 2017). A note on the overall study: An earlier analysis of about 530 of the donors reported 276 Gb of sequence data and some 110 million unique TCR beta sequences obtained from about 179 million T cells. An early release covering about 600 HLA-typed donors comprised around 300 gigabases of sequencing data and approximately 85 million unique TCR sequences. The genetic ancestry cluster associated with self-reported Caucasian donors included 65% to 90% of the 350 to 500 genotyped donors. The study was designed to test whether signatures of past pathogen exposure could be identified by cataloging public T cell receptors. The study profiled the T cell repertoires of around 700 subjects by immunosequencing and related them to cytomegalovirus serostatus. In addition to the first cohort of 666 subjects, a separate validation cohort of 100 to 150 different subjects was used. The study combined high-throughput TCR immunosequencing, statistical association of individual TCRs with disease status, and machine learning to predict cytomegalovirus infection status. In a later analysis, previously published TCR beta repertoires from 600 to 850 donors were re-analyzed and high-resolution HLA genotyping was added so that TCR occurrence patterns could be studied. The later analysis used no new phenotypic data to find candidate immune exposures, relying instead on TCR beta sequences and their occurrence across donors. To decide whether each TCR beta V gene segment behaved as functional or pseudogenic, an earlier analysis of 587 of the donors relied on high-throughput TCR beta sequencing. Donor age, sex, ethnicity and CMV serostatus were compiled together with the repertoire data. A later genetic analysis took genome-wide SNP genotypes for about 55% of the 666 donors and used that subset as a discovery cohort. All discovery cohort repertoires had been generated on a single sequencing platform. HLA typing covered class I and class II loci at four-digit resolution. Typing coverage varied by locus: about 620-640 donors for A, B, C, DRB1 and DQB1; approximately 500 for DQA1; more than 600 for DPA1; some 470 for DPB1. Four to six DR-DQ haplotypes were handled as single units for association and clustering because linkage in the cohort was strong. Across approximately 420 genotyped donors of the cohort, an average of about 220,000 unique TCR beta nucleotide sequences per donor were sequenced, and roughly a sixth of those sequences were non-productive.

The paper's findings and limits, for the study overall: Presence/absence analyses assumed roughly uniform sequencing depth across donors, an assumption that may not hold. Compared with equally common non-associated chains, HLA-associated TCR beta chains in a later analysis were more clonally expanded and had lower generation probabilities. In a later analysis, the rate of TCR association differed among HLA loci, with DRB1 alleles having the most associated TCRs and HLA-C alleles having the fewest. When HLA alleles, especially DR and DQ, strongly co-occurred, attributing TCR associations to individual alleles was difficult. At a false discovery rate of 0.05, a later analysis linked under 20,000 TCR beta sequences to specific HLA alleles. According to a later genetic analysis, donors in an Asian-associated ancestry cluster had fewer N-insertions in productive TCRs than the approximately 630-donor mean. Some IMGT-functional V segments, including TRBV6-2 and TRBV6-3, could not be distinguished by the 87-base-pair reads and were therefore excluded. Broadly in line with IMGT annotations, most TCR beta V segments showed up in productive rearrangements about 87% or about 30% of the time in an earlier analysis of some 590 of the donors. An association between a missense DCLRE1C variant and V-gene and J-gene trimming of TCR beta chains was found in a later genetic analysis and replicated in an independent cohort. A further reported finding was that TCR beta sequences accurately predicted the HLA-A and HLA-B alleles for most subjects in the first cohort. A cluster of highly shared sequence variants was judged likely to be a technical artifact of the sequencing pipeline. Linkage disequilibrium might explain the correlated functional status among segregating V segments, but an unknown experimental factor could not be ruled out. The authors suggested that the approach could potentially be extended to other disease states and immunological phenotypes. In vitro tests confirmed that a few of the cytomegalovirus-associated TCR beta chains recognize cytomegalovirus antigens. In a later analysis, several top co-occurrence clusters were reported to appear linked to parvovirus B19, influenza, CMV and Epstein-Barr virus. In a later analysis, most CMV-associated TCR beta chains were found to appear HLA-restricted, with HLA associations seemingly driven largely by CMV exposure. The classifier was reported to diagnose cytomegalovirus status with high specificity and sensitivity in both the original and validation cohorts. Immune exposure information for the cohort was limited to CMV serostatus. Because some donors lacked HLA typing at each locus, the association tests relied only on the typed subset. The cohort was sequenced for TCR beta chains only, and without alpha or paired-chain data the features that could be detected were limited. The study listed 164 TCR beta chains as associated with cytomegalovirus. Most TCR sequences were observed very rarely across donors, whereas some public TCRs were present in many individuals. Because counts were too low, seventeen rarely observed V segments, including chromosome 9 orphons, were excluded from the earlier analysis of a few hundred of the donors.

The protocol used for the library was the immunoSEQ multiplex PCR assay. For the multiplex PCR, a mixture combining 60 forward primers for TCR Vbeta segments and 13 reverse primers for TCR Jbeta segments was used. Amplification of the CDR3 region of rearranged TCR beta genes was performed with a multiplex PCR assay on genomic DNA. Amplified TCR beta libraries were sequenced as 87-base-pair reads on the Illumina HiSeq System. In the authors' own workflow: In a later analysis, 77 million or so unique TCR beta chains were counted across the approximately 620 repertoires, and approximately 11 million of these chains were shared by at least two donors. A nearest-neighbor algorithm error-corrected the raw reads and collapsed the reads into unique sequences, merging closely related sequences to remove PCR and sequencing errors. To assign V, D and J gene segments, CDR3 sequences were aligned to IMGT reference sequences. For a sequence to be retained, a match of at least six nucleotides to both a V gene segment and a J gene segment was required. A rearrangement was called productive if the CDR3 had no stop codons and remained in frame with V and J, and every other rearrangement was called non-productive. CDR3 was defined according to IMGT convention as the region running from the second conserved V-encoded cysteine to the conserved J-encoded phenylalanine. In an earlier analysis of more than 550 of the donors, sequences lacking an unambiguous match to a single V gene segment were excluded. An earlier analysis of some 610 of the donors called V segments functional above 56.7% productive rearrangements and segregating when the between-donor standard deviation exceeded 5%. A statistical classification framework was built for diagnosing cytomegalovirus status from the catalog of TCR beta chain sequences. In a later analysis, V and J genes were assigned by comparing TCR nucleotide sequences against IMGT/GENE-DB human TR gene sequences. In a later analysis, CDR3 sequences and most-parsimonious VDJ recombination scenarios were assigned using the TCRdist pipeline. In a later analysis, each TCR beta chain was defined by its CDR3 amino acid sequence together with its V-gene family, and reads without a unique V-gene family were excluded. A later analysis removed nearly 600 highly shared, low-generation-probability nucleotide sequences to deal with suspected cross-contamination and a sequencing artifact. In a later analysis, a clonal expansion index for each public chain was calculated from normalized within-repertoire ranks of inferred template counts. In a later analysis, generation probabilities were computed using a VDJ recombination model fitted to out-of-frame rearrangements, and the results were checked against IGoR. In a later analysis, hypergeometric tests were used to score TCR-TCR, TCR-HLA and TCR-CMV co-occurrence, with a repertoire-size bias correction applied to TCR pairs. In a later analysis, false discovery rates were estimated by permuting HLA or CMV assignments 20 times. In a later analysis, co-occurring TCRs were grouped with DBSCAN, and TCRdist sequence similarity was added when clustering was performed within HLA-allele-positive subsets. Co-occurrence clustering excluded repertoires with fewer than 30,000 or more than 120,000 public chains, plus five with anomalous nucleotide sharing. Not all clones reach the TCRdb copy of this immuneACCESS table, which keeps in-frame sequences only. Checked studies attribute under half of the gap to unresolved V genes and leave the rest unexplained. The D gene and trimming were derived from the DNA, and the V and J assignments and clone size from that table. The sample table lists approximately 170,000 clones, around 78% of them with a count of one. The leading ten clones occupy 5.5% to 7.5% of the sample.

The cohort consisted of hundreds of healthy bone marrow donors. All cohort members were sampled while nominally healthy, although unrecorded immune exposures were likely present. The donor was CMV seropositive and belonged to the group of a few hundred seropositive cohort members. Each donor provided a peripheral blood sample, and peripheral blood mononuclear cells were used for TCR beta sequencing. The Qiagen DNeasy Blood Extraction Kit was used to extract genomic DNA from the blood cell samples. This clone was recorded a few times. Its antigen is currently not known. Base qualities were left out, and no much larger clone turns up one base away. CDR1 SGHTA and CDR2 FQGNSA were looked up in the germline V gene. V sheds 0 bases and J sheds 4 bases, leaving 9 bases between their ends. From the cysteine through the phenylalanine, the CDR3 covers 14 amino acids. The kept DNA is CDR3 alone, 42 bases in frame from the first base.

The chain is assembled from TRBV7-2 and TRBJ1-2; a confident D gene designation cannot be given. The source is a woman in her forties in good health and CMV-seropositive. Sequencing was performed on PBMCs. The DNA reads as follows: TGTGCCAGCAGCTTAGCTAGCGGGTCCTATGGCTACACCTTC. Its amino acids are CASSLASGSYGYTF.